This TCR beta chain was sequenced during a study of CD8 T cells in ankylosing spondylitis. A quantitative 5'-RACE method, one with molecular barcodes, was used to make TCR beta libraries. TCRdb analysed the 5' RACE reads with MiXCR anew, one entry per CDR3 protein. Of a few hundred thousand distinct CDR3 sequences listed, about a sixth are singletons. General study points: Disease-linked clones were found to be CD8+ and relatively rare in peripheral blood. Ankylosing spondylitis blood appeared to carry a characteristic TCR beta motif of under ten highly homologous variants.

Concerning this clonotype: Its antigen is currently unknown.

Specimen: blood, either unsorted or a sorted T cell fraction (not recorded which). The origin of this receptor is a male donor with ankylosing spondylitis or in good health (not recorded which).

The CDR3, as DNA: TGTGCCAGCAGCGCACCCTCGGCAGGTGAGGGGTATGAGCAGTTCTTC. Encoded protein: CASSAPSAGEGYEQFF. The chain combines TRBV9 with TRBJ2-1; TRBD1 or TRBD2 may be the D gene (5 bases each). This CDR3 region has 16 residues. CDR1 SGDLS and CDR2 YYNGEE come from the germline V gene. V was pared by 3 bases and J by 8 bases, with 21 bases between.